This TCR beta chain emerged from a study of shared clonotypes between healthy human individuals (dated by TCRdb to the early 2020s). Looking at the study overall: The cohort included a few men and two women between 18 and 49 years of age. Libraries were prepared and TCR repertoires were sequenced by different laboratories using diverse techniques, in order to increase sequencing depth and limit assay-specific biases. For each donor, three plates each were used for CD4 naive and CD4 memory, two plates were used for CD8 naive, and one plate was used for CD8 memory. Each donor's leukapheresis produced roughly between roughly 0.85 and 9 billion PBMCs. Blood TCR repertoires of roughly 5 healthy adults were deeply sequenced to estimate repertoire size and the extent of clonotype sharing between individuals.

Healthy HIV-negative adults with no recently reported acute infections or vaccinations were included as donors. Every donor was a Caucasian adult residing in Nashville, Tennessee, USA. CD4+ T cells were enriched by magnetic negative selection, after which naive cells were positively selected on CD45RA and the negative fraction was taken as the memory subset. Blood was obtained by leukapheresis, after which PBMCs were separated by Ficoll-Histopaque density gradient centrifugation and cryopreserved in liquid nitrogen vapor phase. Purity and quantity of every magnetically sorted T cell population were checked by analytical flow cytometry. From each sorted fraction, genomic DNA was isolated and quantified by UV absorbance on a Nanodrop 2000c. TCR CDR3 regions were amplified from genomic DNA by multiplex PCR using the deep immunoSEQ assay. Genomic DNA extracted from each cell subset was distributed evenly over all wells of several immunoSEQ 96-well plates, and each plate served as one replicate. For sorted subsets, about 200 ng genomic DNA, equal to tens of thousands of T cell genomes, was loaded into each replicate PCR. Purified libraries were quantified with a Qubit 3.0 fluorometer, sized on a Bioanalyzer 2100, and re-quantified with the KAPA Library Quantification kit. Every immunoSEQ 96-well plate was sequenced on a dedicated single-read 150-cycle Illumina NextSeq 550 flow cell. For the original study's pipeline: Because only junctional sequences without quality scores were contained in the immunoSEQ output, filtering matching that applied to full-length reads could not be performed. Sequences were annotated with PyIR, a Python wrapper for IgBLAST v1.9, and V/J genes and CDR3 were assigned using IMGT germline references. Reads were filtered out if the reads had weak V/J assignments (E-value above 1e-6), no CDR3, stop codons, out-of-frame junctions, or ambiguous translated residues. V3J clonotypes were defined as sequences sharing the same inferred V gene, J gene, and CDR3 amino acid sequence. Percentage overlap between repertoires was calculated by dividing the number of shared unique clonotypes by the size of the smaller repertoire. RTK rarefaction, the Chao1 estimator, and Recon v2.1 estimates of unobserved clonotypes were used to assess repertoire richness. Generation probabilities were computed with OLGA for all TCRbeta clonotypes obtained by the gDNA method from four donors. This is the immuneACCESS table as TCRdb keeps it, with only in-frame sequences that have V and J called. A part of the clones is gone; compared with another copy, unresolved V genes explain less than half, and the rest is unexplained. That table is the source of V, J and clone size, and D and trimming were worked out from the DNA. This sample is represented by around 240,000 clones; 60% to 80% of them were singletons. Over 8.5% of the sample is taken by the ten largest.

About this clone: The specificity of this receptor is unknown. Per-base quality was not reported, and no clone a single base away is much larger than it.

Broader findings and caveats from the paper: Estimated clonotype richness was generally larger for naive than for memory subsets. Rarefaction of sorted-subset datasets indicated incomplete sequencing despite the large sequencing depth. Based on pairwise subsampling, the degree of clonotype sharing among donors was expected to be affected by sequencing depth. When a few donors were compared, the shared fraction of clonotypes was about 5% for naive CD4, 3.5% for naive CD8, roughly 2.5% for memory CD4, and 0.3% to 0.5% for memory CD8. Compared with non-shared clonotypes, the clonotypes found in all four sorted-subset donors had higher generation probabilities. Only blood was sampled, and tissue TCR repertoires likely differ from those in blood. The genetic and exposure-history diversity represented was limited by the small number of donors.

The sequence derives from a man in his thirties or forties in good health. The sample comprised memory CD4+ T cells sorted from blood. The cell subset or site label, as the study defines it: CD45RA-negative fraction.

DNA sequence: TGTGCCAGCAATATGGCAGGTTCGGGACTCCAAGAGACCCAGTACTTC. Protein translation: CASNMAGSGLQETQYF. The V gene is TRBV27 and the J gene is TRBJ2-5; the D region possibly corresponds to TRBD2 (6 bases align). Cut back by 7 bases and 1 base, the V and J ends lie 19 bases apart. The germline V gene (reference sequence) specifies MNHEY as CDR1 and SMNVEV as CDR2. Counted from cysteine to phenylalanine, this CDR3 has 16 amino acids. This entry keeps only the CDR3 DNA: 48 bases, framed from base 1.